A single T cell receptor beta chain is shown here with its context. Antigen: not known. Germline assignment: CDR1 ENHRY and CDR2 SYGVKD. J lost 2 bases, V lost 7 bases, and 7 bases had no gene match. CDR3 size: 16 residues. The table came from immunoSEQ multiplex PCR; TCRdb's copy has only in-frame clones and leaves some out. The sample shows tens of thousands of clones, approximately 87% of them seen only once. The data were obtained in a study of identifying expanded T cells in peripheral blood. Study-wide points: Over two and four weeks, about 16.4 and 19 clones changed, versus roughly 1.1 between replicates. Approximately 2-week clone count variance significantly increased as total template count grew.

Collection occurred without any documented infections or immune events in donors. The TCR was taken from a person aged 18-69 years in good health. The V call is TRBV10-3, the J call TRBJ2-5; 13 positions agree with TRBD2. The sample comprised blood. The CDR3 sequence: CAINRGTSGAQETQYF. CDR3 bases: TGTGCCATCAACCGGGGGACTAGCGGGGCTCAAGAGACCCAGTACTTC.